Reported below is one TCR beta chain. Its antigen target is currently unknown. Base qualities are not at hand, and no much larger clone is one base apart. The sample carries other DNA sequences with the same CDR3. For commercial TCRB immunosequencing, roughly 0.5 micrograms of biopsy DNA were submitted for each sample. CDR3 regions were amplified from genomic DNA by Adaptive Biotechnology using a two-step, amplification bias-controlled multiplex PCR. Primers covering every V and J gene segment were used in the first PCR, while barcodes and Illumina adapters were added in the second PCR. An Illumina instrument was used to sequence the CDR3 libraries. In the source study's methods: Analysis combined the vendor-provided pipelines with custom analysis of raw data in R/Bioconductor under R version 3.3.0. Clonality, which ranges from 0 to 1, was calculated as the inverse of the normalised Shannon entropy across all productive clones. The repertoire share taken up by the top 100 clones defined high-frequency clones, and only clones that passed a 95% confidence test were kept. The Simpson index measured repertoire diversity, and the Morisita-Horn index measured overlap between samples. The clones in this table, taken by TCRdb from immuneACCESS, are in-frame only. Not every clone is retained; where verified, under half of the shortfall comes from an unresolved V gene, and the cause of the rest is unknown. V, J and clone size reflect that table, while D and trimming were determined from the DNA. In this sample the table shows about 15,000 clones, approximately 78% of which occur a single time. Of the sample, about 18% falls within the top ten clones.

This sample is drawn from a study of T cell repertoires in ileal Crohn's disease (dated by TCRdb to the late 2010s). Describing the broader study: The median duration of disease was around 8 years, and at the time of surgery less than 40% of patients were active smokers. The study ran alongside a multicentre cohort designed to identify predictors of early endoscopic recurrence after ileocolonic resection. The TCR repertoire was analysed in about 60 patients with Crohn's disease drawn from a prospective multicentre cohort. Endoscopic postoperative recurrence was defined by a Rutgeerts score above i0. All patients had surgery for a complication: stricturing disease in approximately 61% and penetrating disease in roughly 39%. About half of the patients received postoperative therapy: about a dozen received thiopurines and 15 to 20 received anti-TNF agents. A total of about 150 mucosal samples from approximately 60 patients were sequenced, with samples obtained at several locations on the surgical specimen and at postoperative endoscopy.

Taken from cysteine to phenylalanine, the CDR3 has 15 residues. Here the CDR3 DNA is all that survives: 45 bases in frame from base 1. CDR1 is given as SEHNR and CDR2 as FQNEAQ, both from the germline V gene (reference sequence). V gives up 5 bases and J gives up 0 bases, and the segment between their germline ends measures 13 bases. Overall study results and their limits: Endoscopic recurrence was linked to a higher percentage of high-frequency clones at surgery, and recurrence occurred in every patient whose clonality exceeded 26.8% (18/57). Patients who were active smokers at surgery had a significantly higher proportion of clonal expansions than non-smokers (about 25% vs 20%, p=0.02). Compared with CD4 T cells, sorted CD8 T cells held more high-frequency clones, which suggests that the mucosal expansions were mostly CD8. Only a subgroup of patients, of unstated size, had mucosal CD4 and CD8 T cells sorted and sequenced.

Eligible patients were adults with ileal or ileocolonic Crohn's disease who had an indication for ileocolonic resection. Whole ileal mucosal biopsies were stored frozen at -80°C before DNA extraction. Genomic DNA was extracted from frozen whole biopsies using a TRizol-based method and was quantified with a NanoDrop 2000 spectrophotometer. Sequencing used ileal tissue. This TCR was sampled from an adult with Crohn's disease. This sequence uses TRBV7-9 and TRBJ1-2; confidence is insufficient to name the D gene. The nucleotide sequence is TGTGCCAGCAGCGGCGGGGTTGGGGCTAACTATGGCTACACCTTC. This encodes CASSGGVGANYGYTF.